The clone carrying this T cell receptor (beta chain) has a single count. Clones were read by immunoSEQ multiplex PCR, and TCRdb kept only the in-frame ones, dropping some. The sample yields 80,000 to 95,000 clones, roughly 94% seen once. These data originate in a study of technical replicates of blood from several donors. In germline, CDR1 is LNHDA, CDR2 SQIVND (reference sequence). The CDR3 sequence is 13 residues long. V shed 11 bases, J shed 7 bases, and the junction held 7 bases outside the gene matches. Sequencing was done on a sample of T cells isolated from PBMCs. The sequence came from a human donor in good health. The rearrangement links TRBV19 to TRBJ1-6, with 8 positions matching TRBD1. Written as DNA, the CDR3 is TGTGCCGGGGGGGACAGGCGCAATTCACCCCTCCACTTT. Its translation: CAGGDRRNSPLHF. Combining the CDR3 with reference TRBV19 and TRBJ1-6 gives the whole variable domain DGGITQSPKYLFRKEGQNVTLSCEQNLNHDAMYWYRQDPGQGLRLIYYSQIVNDFQKGDIAEGYSVSREKKESFPLTVTSAQKNPTAFYLCAGGDRRNSPLHFGNGTRLTVT.